Presented here are 16 T cell receptor beta chains from one specimen sequenced in a study of shared clonotypes between healthy human individuals (TCRdb year 2020). Library preparation employed the immunoSEQ multiplex PCR assay. TCRdb obtained this table from immuneACCESS and retained in-frame rearrangements with V and J assigned. These tables miss some clones; where compared with another copy, unresolved V genes account for less than half of the shortfall, and the remainder is unexplained. The sample table records approximately 1.5 million clones; 98% of these occur just once. The top ten constitute roughly 0.45% of the sample. The specimen sequenced was naive CD4+ T cells sorted from blood. According to the study, the label for this sample's cell subset or site signals: CD45RA+ positively selected. Every receptor here comes from a young man in good health.

The genes are TRBV5-1 and TRBJ2-1; possible D gene TRBD2, 6 bases. Germline CDR1 is SGHRS and CDR2 is YFSETQ. This CDR3 region has 16 residues. Trimming left V 0 bases short and J 0 bases short, with 10 bases between. CDR3 sequence reads: CASSLGIGSSYNEQFF. DNA for the CDR3: TGCGCCAGCAGCTTGGGTATCGGGAGCTCCTACAATGAGCAGTTCTTC.

The chain is built from TRBV7-2 and TRBJ2-4; 12 bases fit TRBD2. V shed 5 bases, J shed 8 bases, and the junction held 10 bases outside the gene matches. The CDR3 is 16 residues long. CDR1 and CDR2 from the germline V gene are SGHTA and FQGNSA. The CDR3 loop is CASSLRLAGASDIQYF. In DNA, the CDR3 is TGTGCCAGCAGCCTCCGACTAGCGGGAGCGAGTGACATTCAGTACTTC.

To note about this clone: The same CDR3 arises from other DNA sequences in this sample as well. This chain connects TRBV5-1 to TRBJ2-7, with D perhaps TRBD1 or TRBD2 (5 bases each). Germline-derived CDR1 and CDR2 are SGHRS and YFSETQ. V lost 4 bases, J lost 1 base, and 9 bases lay in between. The CDR3 has 13 amino acids. CDR3 sequence (DNA): TGCGCCAGCAGCCTGGGGGAGTCCTACGAGCAGTACTTC. It encodes CASSLGESYEQYF.

In the case of this clone: The sample has other DNA sequences that encode this CDR3 too. The gene calls are TRBV19 and TRBJ2-7, with D maybe TRBD1 (5 bases). The V gene's germline CDR1 is LNHDA and CDR2 SQIVND (reference sequence). Trimming shortened V by 4 bases and J by 1 base, and 8 bases separated the two germline ends. This CDR3 comprises 13 residues. The chain's CDR3 is CASSTTGSYEQYF. As DNA, the CDR3 is TGTGCCAGTAGTACTACAGGTTCCTACGAGCAGTACTTC.

This chain joins TRBV5-4 and TRBJ1-2; D gene uncertain. Germline CDR1 SGHNT, CDR2 YYREEE (reference sequence). The CDR3 contains 14 residues. V dropped 1 base and J dropped 8 bases, with 15 bases sitting between them. CDR3 nucleotides: TGTGCCAGCAGCTTGCAGGTGGGAACTCCGGGCTACACCTTC. Translation: CASSLQVGTPGYTF.

The rearrangement links TRBV6-1 to TRBJ1-4; tentatively, D is TRBD1 (5 bases). Germline loops: CDR1 MNHNS, CDR2 SASEGT. Trimming pared 8 bases from V and 8 bases from J, leaving 18 bases between. The CDR3 is 14 residues long. CDR3 DNA: TGTGCCAGCGGCGGGGCGCAGGGACTGGAAAAACTGTTTTTT. Translating it yields CASGGAQGLEKLFF.

The sample holds one count of this clone. V and J are TRBV19 and TRBJ2-2; TRBD1 matches at 9 bases. V shed 3 bases and J 2 bases; nucleotides not matched to a gene: 4. The CDR3 sequence is 16 residues long. Germline V lookup: CDR1 LNHDA, CDR2 SQIVND (reference sequence). The CDR3 coding sequence is TGTGCCAGTAGTATCGGACAGGGGCGAAACACCGGGGAGCTGTTTTTT. This sequence encodes CASSIGQGRNTGELFF.

On this clone: Other DNA sequences within the sample encode an identical CDR3. This chain uses TRBV6-1 with TRBJ2-7; no clear D gene. V was pared by 8 bases and J by 3 bases, with 11 bases between. Germline V gene sequence: CDR1 MNHNS, CDR2 SASEGT. This CDR3 is 12 amino acids long. CDR3 in amino acids: CASSRTDYEQYF. The CDR3 bases are TGTGCCAGCTCCCGGACGGACTACGAGCAGTACTTC.

This sequence joins TRBV19 and TRBJ2-7; 8 bases align to TRBD1. Germline CDR1 is LNHDA and CDR2 is SQIVND (reference sequence). V trimming: 7 bases; J trimming: 0 bases; junction bases outside the gene matches: 5. The CDR3 totals 14 residues. For the CDR3, the DNA is TGTGCCAGTAACCGGGACAGGAGCTCCTACGAGCAGTACTTC. Translated, it gives CASNRDRSSYEQYF.

The V call is TRBV19, the J call TRBJ2-1; possibly TRBD1 for D (6 bases). Deletions cut 2 bases from V and 6 bases from J, with 14 bases between. There are 15 residues in the CDR3. CDR1 LNHDA and CDR2 SQIVND come from the germline V gene (reference sequence). The CDR3 here is CASSINRDQSNEQFF. CDR3 sequence (DNA): TGTGCCAGTAGTATAAACAGGGATCAATCCAATGAGCAGTTCTTC.

This chain connects TRBV5-5 to TRBJ2-1; D is perhaps TRBD1 (5 bases). The V gene's germline CDR1 is SGHKS and CDR2 YYEKEE (reference sequence). V was cut by 0 bases and J by 4 bases, with 14 bases left in between. The CDR3 spans 16 residues. CDR3 coding DNA: TGTGCCAGCAGCTTGGTGGTCAGGGCACAATACAATGAGCAGTTCTTC. Translated, it gives CASSLVVRAQYNEQFF.

The chain is built from TRBV7-9 and TRBJ2-7; 9 bases map to TRBD2. The CDR3 loop spans 17 amino acids. V lost 0 bases to trimming and J lost 3 bases; unmatched junction nucleotides: 9. The germline CDR1 and CDR2 sequences are SEHNR and FQNEAQ (reference sequence). CDR3 region: CASSLAVTGTSLYEQYF. The DNA of the CDR3 is TGTGCCAGCAGCTTAGCTGTTACCGGGACTAGCCTCTACGAGCAGTACTTC.

The rearrangement links TRBV28 to TRBJ2-1; the match to TRBD2 covers 10 bases. CDR3 size: 14 residues. Germline V lookup: CDR1 MDHEN, CDR2 SYDVKM. The V segment lost 4 bases and the J segment 10 bases; nucleotides outside the gene matches: 7. This CDR3 is CASSSHGTSEEQFF. The CDR3 DNA sequence: TGTGCCAGCAGTTCGCACGGGACTAGCGAGGAGCAGTTCTTC.

This rearrangement joins TRBV6-5 to TRBJ2-7; D not certain. The germline V gene has CDR1 MNHEY and CDR2 SVGAGI. With 4 bases removed from V and 3 bases from J, the gap between germline ends came to 16 bases. This CDR3 contains 15 residues. DNA for the CDR3: TGTGCCAGCAGTTCCCCCAGCGTAGGGATCTACGAGCAGTACTTC. Residues: CASSSPSVGIYEQYF.

The V call is TRBV7-2, the J call TRBJ2-2, with unresolved D. Trimming shortened V by 3 bases and J by 1 base, and 12 bases separated the two germline ends. The germline gives CDR1 SGHTA, CDR2 FQGNSA. This CDR3 has 16 residues. CDR3 protein: CASSFAGTMNTGELFF. The CDR3 DNA reads as TGTGCCAGCAGCTTTGCAGGTACTATGAACACCGGGGAGCTGTTTTTT.

The J gene is TRBJ2-5, the V gene TRBV28; D is possibly TRBD2 (5 bases). Deletions cut 7 bases from V and 0 bases from J, with 12 bases between. Germline CDR1 MDHEN, CDR2 SYDVKM. The CDR3 is made up of 14 amino acids. Here the CDR3 DNA reads TGTGCCAGCATGGGCACGGGGTACCAAGAGACCCAGTACTTC. Translating it yields CASMGTGYQETQYF.